This paragraph covers one TCR beta chain sequence. Repertoires were generated with immunoSEQ multiplex PCR, while TCRdb's copy carries only in-frame clones and drops some. The data hold tens of thousands of clones, with more than 70% observed a single time. These data belong to a study of control samples from healthy donors and cancer patients. The CDR3 is 16 amino acids. Germline assignment: CDR1 LNHDA and CDR2 SQIVND (reference sequence). Deletions cut 6 bases from V and 1 base from J, with 18 bases between. Source material: PBMCs. The TCR sequence derives from a man in his forties or fifties with head and neck cancer. The rearrangement links TRBV19 to TRBJ1-2; no definite D call. In DNA, the CDR3 is TGTGCCAGTAGCCCTATGGGGTTTAATTTTAACTATGGCTACACCTTC. It yields the protein CASSPMGFNFNYGYTF. The variable domain in full, with the rest retrieved from reference TRBV19 and TRBJ1-2, is DGGITQSPKYLFRKEGQNVTLSCEQNLNHDAMYWYRQDPGQGLRLIYYSQIVNDFQKGDIAEGYSVSREKKESFPLTVTSAQKNPTAFYLCASSPMGFNFNYGYTFGSGTRLTVV.